These 3 T cell receptor beta chains came from one sample sequenced in a study of cytomegalovirus exposure and HLA in healthy donors. The PCR employed 60 Vbeta primers together with 13 Jbeta primers. The repertoire was sequenced with immunoSEQ multiplex PCR; TCRdb's copy has only in-frame clones and lacks some. The table records more than 70,000 clones, roughly 73% of them present only once. The source material was PBMCs. The receptors here all came from a boy between 10 and 17 years old in good health and CMV-seronegative.

The rearrangement uses TRBV6-1 and TRBJ2-5, with TRBD1 as a possible D gene (6 bases). Trimming pared 7 bases from V and 3 bases from J, leaving 15 bases between. The CDR3 is made up of 14 amino acids. CDR1 and CDR2 from the germline V gene are MNHNS and SASEGT. The CDR3 DNA reads TGTGCCAGCAACCTTAGGGGGACGAAAGAGACCCAGTACTTC. This sequence encodes CASNLRGTKETQYF.

This chain connects TRBV7-7 to TRBJ2-1; TRBD2 agrees at 9 bases. Trimming removed 5 bases from V and 8 bases from J; junction bases left unmatched: 10. Per germline, CDR1 SSHAT and CDR2 FNYEAQ (reference sequence). The length of the CDR3 is 15 residues. The CDR3 sequence is CASSPRPLAGDEQFF. CDR3 in DNA: TGTGCCAGCAGCCCAAGACCCTTAGCGGGAGATGAGCAGTTCTTC.

A few counts support this clone. This rearrangement joins TRBV4-1 to TRBJ1-2, with 8 bases that match TRBD1. Germline CDR1 reads MGHRA; CDR2 reads YSYEKL. With 2 bases clipped from V and 6 bases from J, the junction kept 5 bases outside the gene matches. This CDR3 is 14 amino acids long. CDR3 loop: CASSQRTGTNGYTF. Written as DNA, the CDR3 is TGCGCCAGCAGCCAACGGACAGGGACTAATGGCTACACCTTC.